This is a list of T cell receptor beta chains from one sample in a study of shared clonotypes between healthy human individuals. TCRdb's copy holds only in-frame clones and misses some; the assay was immunoSEQ multiplex PCR. The sample includes some 630,000 clones, about 96% of them seen just once. The sample was naive CD8+ T cells sorted from blood. These receptors were collected from a woman aged 25 to 39 in good health. The CDR3 runs from the conserved cysteine through the conserved F or W. A D gene is named only where the DNA matches it firmly. For some rows the clone size is stated as once, few or many, or as a class when expanded; others skip it.

TRBJ2-1 TRBV7-9 - TRBD2 TGTGCCAGCAGCTCCATTCTAGCGGGAGTCCACAATGAGCAGTTCTTC CASSSILAGVHNEQFF
TRBJ2-3 TRBV4-1 - TRBD1 TGCGCCAGCAGCCATCCATATTCGACAGGGGGCGCAGATACGCAGTATTTT CASSHPYSTGGADTQYF
TRBJ2-1 TRBV28 - TRBD2 TGTGCCAGCAGTCAACCATCGGGACTAGCGGGAGGCCTCCTCTCCTACAATGAGCAGTTCTTC CASSQPSGLAGGLLSYNEQFF
TRBJ1-1 TRBV2 - - TGTGCCAGCAGGGAGGCATTGACTGAAGCTTTCTTT CASREALTEAFF
TRBJ2-7 TRBV5-6 - - TGTGCCAGCAGCTCCGTGGCGGGGACCTACGAGCAGTACTTC CASSSVAGTYEQYF
TRBJ1-1 TRBV6-1 - - TGTGCCAGCAGTGAAAAGCCCTCGAGGGGCACTGAAGCTTTCTTT CASSEKPSRGTEAFF
TRBJ2-3 TRBV5-4 - - TGTGCCAGCAGCTCCCCCACAGATACGCAGTATTTT CASSSPTDTQYF
TRBJ2-3 TRBV28 - - TGTGCCAGCATGGGGTTTTACACAGATACGCAGTATTTT CASMGFYTDTQYF
TRBJ2-1 TRBV7-2 - - TGTGCCAGCAGCGTCTCCGGGACCGCCTACAATGAGCAGTTCTTC CASSVSGTAYNEQFF
TRBJ1-5 TRBV19 - - TGTGCCAGTAGTATGTGGGGGGCGGGGGATCAGCCCCAGCATTTT CASSMWGAGDQPQHF
TRBJ2-2 TRBV5-1 - - TGCGCCAGCAGCTGGTCAGGCGGGAACACCGGGGAGCTGTTTTTT CASSWSGGNTGELFF
TRBJ1-5 TRBV4-1 - - TGCGCCAGCAGCCAAGAGCCGGGAAGCAATCAGCCCCAGCATTTT CASSQEPGSNQPQHF
TRBJ2-7 TRBV25-1 - - TGTGCCAGCAGTGAAGGGACACCAGGCCCCTACGAGCAGTACTTC CASSEGTPGPYEQYF
TRBJ1-1 TRBV28 - - TGTGCCAGCAGATATACAAGGGTGAACACTGAAGCTTTCTTT CASRYTRVNTEAFF
TRBJ1-1 TRBV6-5 - - TGTGCCAGCAGTTATTTGGGGGTGAACACTGAAGCTTTCTTT CASSYLGVNTEAFF
TRBJ2-5 TRBV19 - - TGTGCCAGTAGTATAGGGCGGGGACACCAAGAGACCCAGTACTTC CASSIGRGHQETQYF
TRBJ1-1 TRBV5-3 - - TGTGCCAGAAGCTCGTTGTTTGGTGGGGACACTGAAGCTTTCTTT CARSSLFGGDTEAFF
TRBJ1-3 TRBV7-9 - TRBD1 TGTGCCAGCAGCTGGGCCATCGGACAGGGCGGAAACACCATATATTTT CASSWAIGQGGNTIYF
TRBJ2-3 TRBV27 - - TGTGCCAGCAGTTTAGGGCTAGATAGCACAGATACGCAGTATTTT CASSLGLDSTDTQYF
TRBJ2-1 TRBV5-4 once TRBD2 TGTGCCAGCAGCACAACTAGCGGGAGGAGCTCCTACAATGAGCAGTTCTTC CASSTTSGRSSYNEQFF
TRBJ1-5 TRBV21-1 - - TGTGCCAGCCCCCAGGTGACAGGGGGTTTAAGCAATCAGCCCCAGCATTTT CASPQVTGGLSNQPQHF
TRBJ2-2 TRBV15 - - TGTGCCACTGCAGCTAGCGCGAACACCGGGGAGCTGTTTTTT CATAASANTGELFF
TRBJ2-7 TRBV28 - - TGTGCCAGCAGTGATGCCGGGAGCTACGAGCAGTACTTC CASSDAGSYEQYF
TRBJ2-3 TRBV28 - TRBD1 TGTGCCAGCAGTTTACCCGACAGGGCAGATACGCAGTATTTT CASSLPDRADTQYF
TRBJ1-2 TRBV27 - TRBD1 TGTGCCAGCAGCACTTCCATGGGACAGGGTAACTATGGCTACACCTTC CASSTSMGQGNYGYTF
TRBJ2-7 TRBV6-1 - TRBD2 TGTGCCAGCAGACGGACTAGCGGGAGCCTAAACGAGCAGTACTTC CASRRTSGSLNEQYF
TRBJ2-1 TRBV27 once TRBD1 TGTGCCAGCAGTTTAGTGGGCCCCCAGGGGGATGAGCAGTTCTTC CASSLVGPQGDEQFF
TRBJ2-1 TRBV28 - TRBD2 TGTGCCAGCAGAAAGACTAGCGGGAGTTACAATGAGCAGTTCTTC CASRKTSGSYNEQFF
TRBJ2-5 TRBV5-4 - TRBD2 TGTGCCAGCAGCTCAGCGGGAGGGAGGCAAGAGACCCAGTACTTC CASSSAGGRQETQYF
TRBJ2-7 TRBV7-9 - - TGTGCCAGCAGCCCCGGGGGCCACGAGCAGTACTTC CASSPGGHEQYF
TRBJ1-1 TRBV28 - - TGTGCCAGCAGTTTAGAGGGGGGGAACACTGAAGCTTTCTTT CASSLEGGNTEAFF
TRBJ2-5 TRBV4-1 - - TGCGCCAGCAGCTACACAGAGGAAGAGTACTTC CASSYTEEEYF
TRBJ2-5 TRBV5-6 - TRBD2 TGTGCCAGCAGCTTTGGAATAGCGGGAGGGGCGGAAGAGACCCAGTACTTC CASSFGIAGGAEETQYF
TRBJ2-5 TRBV5-5 once - TGTGCCAGCAGCTTGGCTAGGGAGAAGGTCGAGACCCAGTACTTC CASSLAREKVETQYF
TRBJ1-1 TRBV14 few - TGTGCCAGCAGCCAAGATCCGGCCGGGACTGAAGCTTTCTTT CASSQDPAGTEAFF
TRBJ2-2 TRBV27 - TRBD1 TGTGCCAGCAGGACAGGGGACGGGGAGCTGTTTTTT CASRTGDGELFF
TRBJ2-7 TRBV5-6 - TRBD1 TGTGCCAGCAGCAACAGGGGGCAGTACTACGAGCAGTACTTC CASSNRGQYYEQYF
TRBJ1-6 TRBV6-5 - TRBD1 TGTGCCAGCAGTTCGGGGACAGGGGCAAGTTCACCCCTCCACTTT CASSSGTGASSPLHF
TRBJ2-3 TRBV9 - - TGTGCCAGCAATAGCGTCCTAAGCACAGATACGCAGTATTTT CASNSVLSTDTQYF
TRBJ1-2 TRBV2 - - TGTGCCAGACACGACCGGGTCGGGGGCTACACCTTC CARHDRVGGYTF
TRBJ2-1 TRBV27 - TRBD2 TGTGCCAGCAGTTTAGGGACTAGCGGGTGGAATGAGCAGTTCTTC CASSLGTSGWNEQFF
TRBJ2-1 TRBV15 - TRBD1 TGTGCCACCAGCAGAGCAGGGGCGAGACAGGGGAGCAATGAGCAGTTCTTC CATSRAGARQGSNEQFF
TRBJ2-7 TRBV28 - - TGTGCCAGCAGTCTGACCCTCATAGCGGAACTCGGATACGAGCAGTACTTC CASSLTLIAELGYEQYF
TRBJ1-2 TRBV2 - - TGTGCCAGCAGTGAAGGGGGCAGAAGCTATGGCTACACCTTC CASSEGGRSYGYTF
TRBJ1-5 TRBV29-1 - TRBD1 TGCAGCGTTGATACAGGGGGCAATCAGCCCCAGCATTTT CSVDTGGNQPQHF
TRBJ1-1 TRBV5-4 - - TGTGCCAGCAGCTTGACCCGCGAGGGCACTGAAGCTTTCTTT CASSLTREGTEAFF
TRBJ1-2 TRBV29-1 - - TGCAGCGTTGAAGGGGCAGGTTCTCTTCCGACGGGGGGCTACACCTTC CSVEGAGSLPTGGYTF
TRBJ2-3 TRBV7-3 - TRBD2 TGTGCCAGCAGTATAAAGAGGGGACTAGCGAGCACAGATACGCAGTATTTT CASSIKRGLASTDTQYF
TRBJ1-1 TRBV27 - - TGTGCCAGCAGTTTAGGTACCAGGTACACTGAAGCTTTCTTT CASSLGTRYTEAFF
TRBJ2-2 TRBV27 - TRBD1 TGTGCCAGCAGTTTTACAGGGGCTCTGGGGGAGCTGTTTTTT CASSFTGALGELFF
TRBJ1-2 TRBV2 - - TGTGCCAGCAAAGGAAGGTGGCTTAACTATGGCTACACCTTC CASKGRWLNYGYTF
TRBJ2-7 TRBV7-8 - - TGTGCCAGCAGCTTTTCTGTGCGGACGGGCGACGAGCAGTACTTC CASSFSVRTGDEQYF
TRBJ2-3 TRBV27 - - TGTGCCAGCAGTCCCACGGGGGTGGGAGATACGCAGTATTTT CASSPTGVGDTQYF
TRBJ2-7 TRBV21-1 - - TGTGCCAGCAGCAAACGACAGGGGGATTCGGGCGAGCAGTACTTC CASSKRQGDSGEQYF
TRBJ1-2 TRBV29-1 - TRBD1 TGCAGCGGCACCGGGACAGGGGGCGAGGGCTACACCTTC CSGTGTGGEGYTF
TRBJ1-5 TRBV5-1 - - TGCGCCACCTTGGCCGGAGATAGCAATCAGCCCCAGCATTTT CATLAGDSNQPQHF
TRBJ2-7 TRBV5-5 - - TGTGCCAGCAGCTACTCAGGGTATTTCTCCTACGAGCAGTACTTC CASSYSGYFSYEQYF
TRBJ2-1 TRBV9 - TRBD2 TGTGCCAGCAGCGATTTAGACGGACTAGCGGGAGACACCTACAATGAGCAGTTCTTC CASSDLDGLAGDTYNEQFF
TRBJ2-1 TRBV4-2 - TRBD2 TGTGCCAGCAGCCAAGATGGACTAGCGGGAGGATGGGAGCAGTTCTTC CASSQDGLAGGWEQFF
TRBJ2-1 TRBV27 - TRBD1 TGTGCCAGCAGACCGGACAGGGGGCGTGAGCAGTTCTTC CASRPDRGREQFF